The 18 T cell receptor beta chains presented below share a single source sample, sequenced in a study of graft-versus-host responses after intestinal transplantation. Measured with immunoSEQ multiplex PCR; TCRdb has only the in-frame clones, and not every one. The data hold tens of thousands of clones, with about 91% observed a single time. No cognate antigen is known for these TCRs. Sequencing was performed on unstimulated CD8+ T cells sorted from spleen or lymph node cells, taken before intestinal transplant. These receptor sequences come from a human donor who received an intestinal transplant.

The gene calls are TRBV27 and TRBJ2-1; TRBD2 aligns across 11 bases. CDR3 length equals 13 residues. After removal of 3 bases from V and 9 bases from J, the junction contained 1 base not matched to a gene. CDR1 is MNHEY and CDR2 is SMNVEV in the germline V gene (reference sequence). CDR3: CASSLGLAVEQFF. CDR3 nucleotide sequence: TGTGCCAGCAGTTTGGGACTAGCGGTTGAGCAGTTCTTC.

This chain connects TRBV9 to TRBJ2-2; no clear D gene. The CDR3 runs to 16 residues. V was clipped by 3 bases and J by 0 bases, with 12 bases between them. CDR1 is SGDLS and CDR2 is YYNGEE in the germline V gene. As DNA, the CDR3 is TGTGCCAGCAGCGCCGTATTAGTGCCGAACACCGGGGAGCTGTTTTTT. Translated: CASSAVLVPNTGELFF.

The chain joins TRBV19 to TRBJ2-1, with 10 positions matching TRBD2. There are 15 residues in the CDR3. Germline CDR1 LNHDA, CDR2 SQIVND (reference sequence). V trimming: 3 bases; J trimming: 9 bases; junction bases outside the gene matches: 8. DNA of the CDR3: TGTGCCAGTAGTATGGGTCTAGCGGGAGAGGGTGAGCAGTTCTTC. Protein sequence: CASSMGLAGEGEQFF.

V usage is TRBV5-6 and J usage is TRBJ2-2; D remains unclear. CDR3 length: 12 amino acids. Trimming left V 3 bases short and J 7 bases short, with 7 bases between. Germline CDR1 SGHDT, CDR2 YYEEEE. CDR3 coding DNA: TGTGCCAGCAGCTCGGTGAACGGGGAGCTGTTTTTT. Its protein is CASSSVNGELFF.

This chain links TRBV4-1 with TRBJ1-5; D is perhaps TRBD1 (6 bases). The length of the CDR3 is 14 residues. CDR1 MGHRA and CDR2 YSYEKL come from the germline V gene. Trimming removed 5 bases from V and 3 bases from J, with 11 bases in between. The CDR3 DNA reads TGCGCCAGCAGCTCCCGGACAGACAATCAGCCCCAGCATTTT. The encoded protein is CASSSRTDNQPQHF.

This chain joins TRBV6-5 and TRBJ1-6; 7 bases are shared with TRBD1. Per germline, CDR1 MNHEY and CDR2 SVGAGI. This CDR3 is 15 amino acids long. Losses at the gene ends were 6 bases for V and 8 bases for J; bases not matched to a gene: 10. CDR3 coding DNA: TGTGCCAGCAGCCACCTGACAGGGAATGATTCACCCCTCCACTTT. Its translation: CASSHLTGNDSPLHF.

The chain joins TRBV7-8 to TRBJ1-1; 11 nucleotides agree with TRBD1. The germline CDR1 and CDR2 sequences are SGHVS and FQNEAQ. The CDR3 has 14 amino acids. V lost 5 bases to trimming and J lost 4 bases; unmatched junction nucleotides: 3. The CDR3, as DNA: TGTGCCAGCAGCCCCGGGACAGGGGGCACTGAAGCTTTCTTT. This sequence encodes CASSPGTGGTEAFF.

V usage is TRBV9 and J usage is TRBJ2-1; 11 bases match TRBD2. The V segment lost 0 bases and the J segment 6 bases; nucleotides outside the gene matches: 11. Germline V gene sequence: CDR1 SGDLS, CDR2 YYNGEE. This CDR3 has 18 residues. The CDR3 DNA reads as TGTGCCAGCAGCGTAGGTGGCTCTCTAGCGGGAGGTGGCAATGAGCAGTTCTTC. Translated, it gives CASSVGGSLAGGGNEQFF.

The chain couples TRBV5-1 to TRBJ2-7, with a tentative D call TRBD2 (6 bases). CDR3 length: 12 amino acids. CDR1 is SGHRS and CDR2 is YFSETQ in the germline V gene. Trimming removed 4 bases from V and 7 bases from J, with 12 bases in between. CDR3 region: CASSNLAGEQYF. The CDR3 DNA follows: TGCGCCAGCAGCAACCTTGCGGGGGAGCAGTACTTC.

V is TRBV19 and J is TRBJ1-1; the match to TRBD1 covers 8 bases. CDR3 length: 14 amino acids. The germline V gene has CDR1 LNHDA and CDR2 SQIVND (reference sequence). The V segment lost 5 bases and the J segment 5 bases; nucleotides outside the gene matches: 7. This chain's CDR3 is CASSWTGRGTEAFF. Here the CDR3 DNA reads TGTGCCAGTAGTTGGACAGGGAGAGGGACTGAAGCTTTCTTT.

This clone was picked up one time. The rearrangement links TRBV10-2 to TRBJ1-5; D call uncertain. The V and J ends lost 4 bases and 1 base respectively, with 17 bases between them. There are 17 residues in the CDR3. The germline V gene has CDR1 WSHSY and CDR2 SAAADI. The CDR3 sequence: CASSVLAATGSNQPQHF. As DNA, the CDR3 is TGCGCCAGCAGTGTCTTAGCGGCAACTGGAAGCAATCAGCCCCAGCATTTT.

The V gene is TRBV6-1, the J gene TRBJ1-6; D remains ambiguous. The CDR3 extends over 11 amino acids. Germline loops: CDR1 MNHNS, CDR2 SASEGT. V was pared by 6 bases and J by 8 bases, with 5 bases between. The CDR3 region is CASSDYSPLHF. The DNA for the CDR3 is TGTGCCAGCAGCGACTATTCACCCCTCCACTTT.

The J gene is TRBJ2-7, the V gene TRBV5-5; 8 nucleotides match TRBD2. With 0 bases clipped from V and 0 bases from J, the junction kept 2 bases outside the gene matches. CDR3 size: 15 residues. In germline, CDR1 is SGHKS, CDR2 YYEKEE (reference sequence). Here the CDR3 DNA reads TGTGCCAGCAGCTTGGTAGGGACTAGCTCCTACGAGCAGTACTTC. Encoded protein: CASSLVGTSSYEQYF.

The chain combines TRBV9 with TRBJ2-1, with 8 bases aligning to TRBD2. This CDR3 is 17 amino acids long. CDR1 SGDLS and CDR2 YYNGEE come from the germline V gene. The ends lost 3 bases at V and 2 bases at J; junction bases unmatched: 10. CDR3 DNA sequence: TGTGCCAGCAGCGCCCCCCAGGGCGGGGGGCCCTACAATGAGCAGTTCTTC. Protein sequence: CASSAPQGGGPYNEQFF.

This clone has just one count. The rearrangement links TRBV4-1 to TRBJ2-7; 8 bases are shared with TRBD1. This CDR3 contains 15 residues. V was pared by 4 bases and J by 3 bases, with 8 bases of the junction left unmatched. Germline CDR1 MGHRA, CDR2 YSYEKL. The CDR3 DNA is TGCGCCAGCAGCCCTACTCAGGACAGGGTCTACGAGCAGTACTTC. This translates into CASSPTQDRVYEQYF.

The count of this clone is one. The J gene is TRBJ2-2, the V gene TRBV5-1, with 8 bases aligning to TRBD1. V shed 3 bases and J 4 bases; nucleotides not matched to a gene: 2. The germline V gene encodes CDR1 SGHRS and CDR2 YFSETQ. The CDR3 is made up of 14 amino acids. The CDR3 DNA follows: TGCGCCAGCAGCTATGGACAGGGCACCGGGGAGCTGTTTTTT. Translated: CASSYGQGTGELFF.

In the case of this clone: The sample contains more than one DNA sequence encoding this CDR3. The chain has TRBV19 and TRBJ1-5; 7 bases line up with TRBD1. V was clipped by 3 bases and J by 5 bases; unmatched bases: 4. CDR3 length equals 14 residues. In germline, CDR1 is LNHDA, CDR2 SQIVND (reference sequence). The CDR3 nucleotides are TGTGCCAGTAGTATCCGGGACAGTGATCAGCCCCAGCATTTT. Translating it yields CASSIRDSDQPQHF.

The chain couples TRBV6-1 to TRBJ2-2; tentative D call: TRBD2 (6 bases). The CDR3 is 15 amino acids. V shed 7 bases and J shed 1 base, with 13 bases lying between them. CDR1 MNHNS and CDR2 SASEGT come from the germline V gene. The CDR3 spells CASTWRGLNTGELFF. CDR3 in DNA: TGTGCCAGCACCTGGCGGGGCTTGAACACCGGGGAGCTGTTTTTT.